These 15 T cell receptor beta chains originate from one sample sequenced in a study of CD4 T cells in relation to SARS-CoV-2 and coronaviruses. Here immunoSEQ multiplex PCR was the method, and the copy in TCRdb shows in-frame clones only, minus some. This sample has some 64,000 clones, with approximately 94% found just once. The unexposed donors gave CD4+ T cells in about 2010-2019, prior to COVID-19. The sequencing input was naive CD4+ T cells from PBMCs. Noted subset: naive CD4+ T cells isolated by negative enrichment. The receptors were sampled from a human donor in good health.

The V gene is TRBV24-1, the J gene TRBJ2-7; D is undetermined. The V gene lost 6 bases and the J gene lost 2 bases, with 13 bases spanning the gap. The CDR3 length is 14 residues. CDR1 KGHDR and CDR2 SFDVKD come from the germline V gene. Here the CDR3 reads CATSRSDGPYEQYF. In DNA form, the CDR3 reads TGTGCCACCAGTCGGTCGGATGGACCCTACGAGCAGTACTTC.

V and J are TRBV20-1 and TRBJ2-1; no clear D gene. Trimming took 5 bases from V and 5 from J, leaving 4 bases between them. CDR3 length: 10 residues. Germline V gene sequence: CDR1 DFQATT, CDR2 SNEGSKA (reference sequence). The CDR3 reads CSALHNEQFF. The CDR3, as DNA: TGCAGTGCTCTACACAATGAGCAGTTCTTC.

The DNA of the CDR3 is TGTGCCAGCAGTTTGGGGGGTTATGAGCAGTACTTC. This translates into CASSLGGYEQYF. The chain carries TRBV28 and TRBJ2-7; possible D gene TRBD2, 6 bases. Germline V gene data show CDR1 as MDHEN and CDR2 as SYDVKM. The CDR3 totals 12 residues. Trimming removed 3 bases from V and 7 bases from J, with 10 bases in between. Looking up the rest from reference TRBV28 and TRBJ2-7 gives the full variable domain: DVKVTQSSRYLVKRTGEKVFLECVQDMDHENMFWYRQDPGLGLRLIYFSYDVKMKEKGDIPEGYSVSREKKERFSLILESASTNQTSMYLCASSLGGYEQYFGPGTRLTVT.

The chain combines TRBV25-1 with TRBJ2-5, with TRBD1 matching over 10 bases. The J segment lost 3 bases and the V segment lost 6 bases, leaving 7 bases of the junction unmatched. Germline CDR1 and CDR2: MGHDK and SYGVNS. The CDR3 is 15 amino acids. CDR3 DNA sequence: TGTGCCAGCAGGGGCGTCGGGACAGGGGAAGAGACCCAGTACTTC. This sequence encodes CASRGVGTGEETQYF.

The CDR3: CASTQSSYNEQFF. CDR3 in DNA: TGTGCCAGCACGCAGAGCTCCTACAATGAGCAGTTCTTC. This chain joins TRBV6-4 and TRBJ2-1; D not resolved. The V and J ends lost 7 bases and 0 bases respectively, with 7 bases between them. The germline V gene encodes CDR1 MRHNA and CDR2 SNTAGT. The CDR3 runs to 13 residues.

The chain combines TRBV5-1 with TRBJ2-3; the match to TRBD1 covers 7 bases. Germline loops: CDR1 SGHRS, CDR2 YFSETQ. The CDR3 covers 13 residues. V lost 4 bases to trimming and J lost 9 bases; unmatched junction nucleotides: 8. CDR3: CASSAIQGSTQYF. In DNA, the CDR3 is TGCGCCAGCAGCGCGATACAGGGGAGCACGCAGTATTTT.

The V and J genes are TRBV4-1 and TRBJ1-5, with a tentative D call TRBD1 (5 bases). The germline CDR1 and CDR2 sequences are MGHRA and YSYEKL. Trimming left V 1 base short and J 2 bases short, with 15 bases between. The CDR3 totals 17 residues. The CDR3, as DNA: TGCGCCAGCAGCCAAGGAGGGGCGAGAGGACGCAATCAGCCCCAGCATTTT. Translation gives CASSQGGARGRNQPQHF.

V gene TRBV5-6 combines with J gene TRBJ1-4; 7 bases line up with TRBD1. The CDR3 totals 17 residues. Germline-derived CDR1 and CDR2 are SGHDT and YYEEEE. J was trimmed by 7 bases and V by 1 base; bases with no gene match: 13. The CDR3 region has the DNA TGTGCCAGCAGCTTGTTGAGGCTGACAGGGTCAGGTGAAAAACTGTTTTTT. This sequence encodes CASSLLRLTGSGEKLFF.

The V and J genes are TRBV7-3 and TRBJ2-2; D call uncertain. The CDR3 has 14 residues. Trimming cost V 5 bases and J 7 bases, with 14 bases left between them. Germline V lookup: CDR1 SGHTA, CDR2 FQGTGA. The CDR3 protein is CASSQNLGFGELFF. CDR3 DNA: TGTGCCAGCAGCCAGAACCTAGGCTTCGGGGAGCTGTTTTTT.

This clone was seen a handful of times. V usage is TRBV27 and J usage is TRBJ2-7, with TRBD2 matching over 8 bases. Unmatched junction bases numbered 10, after V lost 9 bases and J lost 0 bases. The CDR3 totals 15 residues. Germline V gene sequence: CDR1 MNHEY, CDR2 SMNVEV (reference sequence). The CDR3 protein is CASWAGGASSYEQYF. The DNA for the CDR3 is TGTGCCAGTTGGGCGGGGGGCGCGAGCTCCTACGAGCAGTACTTC.

The chain joins TRBV7-9 to TRBJ2-2; possibly TRBD1 for D (6 bases). This CDR3 spans 18 amino acids. CDR1 and CDR2 (germline): SEHNR, FQNEAQ (reference sequence). V lost 4 bases and J lost 1, with 19 bases in between. In DNA, the CDR3 is TGTGCCAGCAGCTCGTTCCGGACAGCAGTGAAGAACACCGGGGAGCTGTTTTTT. It encodes CASSSFRTAVKNTGELFF.

V usage is TRBV30 and J usage is TRBJ1-3; D gene ambiguous. This CDR3 has 11 amino acids. The V gene's germline CDR1 is GTSNPN and CDR2 SVGIG (reference sequence). V gave up 5 bases and J gave up 7 bases, with 9 bases separating them. The CDR3 DNA sequence: TGTGCCTGGGGGAGGGCGAACACCATATATTTT. Translating gives CAWGRANTIYF.

In DNA form, the CDR3 reads TGCGCCAGCAGCTTAGAAGGGACAGGTCAGCGGGAGCTGTTTTTT. Its protein is CASSLEGTGQRELFF. The V gene is TRBV5-1, the J gene TRBJ2-2, with 8 positions matching TRBD1. The germline V gene encodes CDR1 SGHRS and CDR2 YFSETQ. After removal of 2 bases from V and 9 bases from J, the junction contained 9 bases not matched to a gene. This CDR3 is 15 amino acids long.

This clone was counted once. The genes are TRBV11-3 and TRBJ2-3; TRBD2 might be the D (6 bases). Germline values: CDR1 SGHNT, CDR2 YENEEA. CDR3 size: 15 residues. V lost 5 bases to trimming and J lost 0 bases, with 12 bases between them. CDR3 protein: CASSPSGGSTDTQYF. In DNA, the CDR3 is TGTGCCAGCAGCCCCAGTGGGGGGAGCACAGATACGCAGTATTTT.

The chain couples TRBV28 to TRBJ1-6; possible D gene TRBD1, 6 bases. This CDR3 spans 15 amino acids. V dropped 4 bases and J dropped 5 bases, with 12 bases sitting between them. Germline V gives CDR1 MDHEN, CDR2 SYDVKM. The CDR3 region has the DNA TGTGCCAGCAGTTCGGCGGGACACGATAATTCACCCCTCCACTTT. Its protein product is CASSSAGHDNSPLHF.